Following are 30 T cell receptor beta chains from one sample sequenced in a study of T cell responses to AZD1222 COVID-19 vaccine. Using immunoSEQ multiplex PCR, the repertoire was profiled, and TCRdb retains in-frame clones only, with some absent. The repertoire consists of tens of thousands of clones, with more than 75% occurring once and the leading ten covering roughly 12%. The source material was peripheral blood, sampled 28 days after the second AZD1222 dose. The receptors were gathered from an adult who received the AZD1222 COVID-19 vaccine.

This clone was seen only a few times. This sample includes further DNA sequences coding for the same CDR3. The chain links TRBV7-9 to TRBJ1-1, with a weak D call TRBD1 (6 bases). In germline, CDR1 is SEHNR, CDR2 FQNEAQ (reference sequence). V was trimmed by 2 bases and J by 4 bases, leaving 8 bases between them. The CDR3 is 13 residues long. The CDR3: CASSLQGGTEAFF. The DNA of the CDR3 is TGTGCCAGCAGCTTACAAGGGGGCACTGAAGCTTTCTTT. The complete variable domain, with remaining parts taken from reference TRBV7-9 and TRBJ1-1, reads DTGVSQNPRHKITKRGQNVTFRCDPISEHNRLYWYRQTLGQGPEFLTYFQNEAQLEKSRLLSDRFSAERPKGSFSTLEIQRTEQGDSAMYLCASSLQGGTEAFFGQGTRLTVV.

The rearrangement links TRBV21-1 to TRBJ2-7; the table gives TRBD1 as D, unverified against the DNA. TRBV21-1 is a listed pseudogene. The CDR3 is 14 residues long. CDR3 protein: CASSWRQGGYEQYF. The DNA of the CDR3 is TGTGCCAGCAGCTGGAGACAGGGTGGTTACGAGCAGTACTTC.

The chain joins TRBV9 to TRBJ2-3; TRBD2 aligns across 8 bases. The V and J ends lost 0 bases and 4 bases, in that order; junction bases with no gene match: 10. Germline V lookup: CDR1 SGDLS, CDR2 YYNGEE. The CDR3 has 17 amino acids. The CDR3 region is CASSVAGGLDLSDTQYF. As DNA, the CDR3 is TGTGCCAGCAGCGTAGCTGGGGGACTAGACCTTTCAGATACGCAGTATTTT.

J is TRBJ2-2 and V is TRBV30; D unclear. This CDR3 region has 11 residues. V dropped 1 base and J dropped 6 bases, with 3 bases sitting between them. Germline CDR1 is GTSNPN and CDR2 is SVGIG (reference sequence). The CDR3 DNA follows: TGTGCCTGGAGTGACCCCGGGGAGCTGTTTTTT. Translated: CAWSDPGELFF.

The chain couples TRBV6-2 or TRBV6-3 to TRBJ2-7; TRBD1 agrees at 9 bases. This CDR3 has 14 residues. Per germline, CDR1 MNHEY and CDR2 SVGEGT. V was pared by 8 bases and J by 2 bases, with 7 bases of the junction left unmatched. CDR3 sequence reads: CASGPGQGTYEQYF. The CDR3 coding sequence is TGTGCCAGCGGCCCGGGACAGGGAACCTACGAGCAGTACTTC.

The J gene is TRBJ1-4, the V gene TRBV18; TRBD1 aligns across 11 bases. V was pared by 0 bases and J by 1 base, with 4 bases of the junction left unmatched. Germline-derived CDR1 and CDR2 are KGHSH and LQKENI. The CDR3 has 18 amino acids. CDR3 in amino acids: CASSPPGTGGRTNEKLFF. CDR3 bases: TGTGCCAGCTCACCACCCGGGACAGGGGGGCGAACTAATGAAAAACTGTTTTTT.

The chain links TRBV11-1 to TRBJ1-6; 8 nucleotides line up with TRBD1. V lost 2 bases to trimming and J lost 7 bases; unmatched junction nucleotides: 4. Germline assignment: CDR1 SGHAT and CDR2 FQDESV (reference sequence). This CDR3 is 15 amino acids long. The CDR3, as DNA: TGTGCCAGCAGCTTATCTACAGGGGGAAATTCACCCCTCCACTTT. Encoded protein: CASSLSTGGNSPLHF.

The chain is built from TRBV30 and TRBJ1-1, with D unresolved. With 1 base removed from V and 7 bases from J, the gap between germline ends came to 10 bases. This CDR3 comprises 12 residues. Germline values: CDR1 GTSNPN, CDR2 SVGIG (reference sequence). Here the CDR3 reads CAWSALLGEAFF. Here the CDR3 DNA reads TGTGCCTGGAGTGCCCTTTTGGGTGAAGCTTTCTTT.

The chain couples TRBV3-1 (or the pseudogene TRBV3-2) to TRBJ2-3; the D is unclear. The germline CDR1 and CDR2 sequences are LGHDT and YNNKEL (reference sequence). V was cut by 1 base and J by 0 bases, with 8 bases left in between. There are 15 residues in the CDR3. The chain's CDR3 is CASSQGGPSTDTQYF. The CDR3 DNA sequence: TGTGCCAGCAGCCAAGGGGGTCCGAGCACAGATACGCAGTATTTT.

This clone was recorded once. The chain recombines TRBV7-9 with TRBJ2-1, with TRBD2 matching over 16 bases. With 1 base clipped from V and 6 bases from J, the junction kept 6 bases outside the gene matches. Per the germline V gene, CDR1 is SEHNR and CDR2 is FQNEAQ (reference sequence). The CDR3 length is 18 residues. In DNA, the CDR3 is TGTGCCAGCAGCTTAGTGGGGACTAGCGGGAGGGCCCGCAATGAGCAGTTCTTC. This translates into CASSLVGTSGRARNEQFF. Based on the CDR3 plus reference TRBV7-9 and TRBJ2-1, the full variable domain is DTGVSQNPRHKITKRGQNVTFRCDPISEHNRLYWYRQTLGQGPEFLTYFQNEAQLEKSRLLSDRFSAERPKGSFSTLEIQRTEQGDSAMYLCASSLVGTSGRARNEQFFGPGTRLTVL.

This chain connects TRBV18 to TRBJ2-2; TRBD1 is a possible D gene (6 bases). The germline CDR1 and CDR2 sequences are KGHSH and LQKENI. V gave up 4 bases and J gave up 7 bases, with 13 bases separating them. There are 14 residues in the CDR3. CDR3 in DNA: TGTGCCAGCTCACTACAGGGATTGAGCGGGGAGCTGTTTTTT. It is translated as CASSLQGLSGELFF. Full variable domain (rest looked up from reference TRBV18 and TRBJ2-2): NAGVMQNPRHLVRRRGQEARLRCSPMKGHSHVYWYRQLPEEGLKFMVYLQKENIIDESGMPKERFSAEFPKEGPSILRIQQVVRGDSAAYFCASSLQGLSGELFFGEGSRLTVL.

The chain joins TRBV4-2 to TRBJ2-3; perhaps TRBD2 as D (5 bases). There are 15 residues in the CDR3. Trimming left V 4 bases short and J 2 bases short, with 13 bases between. Germline CDR1 LGHNA, CDR2 YNFKEQ. The CDR3, as DNA: TGTGCCAGCAGCCCAGAGGGCATAATCACAGATACGCAGTATTTT. Protein sequence: CASSPEGIITDTQYF.

The chain's CDR3 is CASSIQGSGNTIYF. The CDR3 coding sequence is TGTGCCAGCAGCATACAGGGAAGTGGAAACACCATATATTTT. The chain couples TRBV5-4 to TRBJ1-3; possible D gene TRBD1, 6 bases. Germline-derived CDR1 and CDR2 are SGHNT and YYREEE (reference sequence). This CDR3 comprises 14 residues. The germline V and J ends were trimmed by 4 bases and 3 bases, with 11 bases remaining between them.

The chain uses TRBV4-3 and TRBJ2-7; no definite D call. Germline V gene lookup returns CDR1 LGHNA and CDR2 YSLEER. The CDR3 loop spans 14 amino acids. V was clipped by 7 bases and J by 2 bases, with 15 bases between them. The CDR3: CASKIAQGPYEQYF. CDR3 bases: TGCGCCAGCAAGATCGCACAAGGACCCTACGAGCAGTACTTC.

The V and J genes are TRBV18 and TRBJ2-7; 9 positions agree with TRBD2. CDR1 and CDR2 from the germline V gene are KGHSH and LQKENI. V was pared by 0 bases and J by 6 bases, with 6 bases of the junction left unmatched. The CDR3 is made up of 15 amino acids. CDR3 sequence: CASSPPSLAGPEQYF. DNA of the CDR3: TGTGCCAGCTCACCACCTTCCCTAGCGGGGCCCGAGCAGTACTTC. Based on the CDR3 plus reference TRBV18 and TRBJ2-7, the full variable domain is NAGVMQNPRHLVRRRGQEARLRCSPMKGHSHVYWYRQLPEEGLKFMVYLQKENIIDESGMPKERFSAEFPKEGPSILRIQQVVRGDSAAYFCASSPPSLAGPEQYFGPGTRLTVT.

V is TRBV24-1 and J is TRBJ1-2, with unresolved D. CDR1 and CDR2 from the germline V gene are KGHDR and SFDVKD. The CDR3 is 12 amino acids. V lost 3 bases to trimming and J lost 0 bases, with 1 base between them. The CDR3: CATSDANYGYTF. CDR3 in DNA: TGTGCCACCAGTGATGCTAACTATGGCTACACCTTC.

This chain uses TRBV7-9 with TRBJ2-1; either TRBD1 or TRBD2 may fit D (5 bases each). Looked up from germline, CDR1 is SEHNR and CDR2 is FQNEAQ (reference sequence). Trimming stripped 1 base from V and 2 bases from J, with 15 bases between. CDR3 length equals 17 residues. The CDR3 bases are TGTGCCAGCAGCTTAGACCCGGGACGGAGGACCTACAATGAGCAGTTCTTC. Translated: CASSLDPGRRTYNEQFF.

The rearrangement uses TRBV18 and TRBJ1-3; maybe TRBD1 (5 bases). Germline values: CDR1 KGHSH, CDR2 LQKENI. Trimming shortened V by 5 bases and J by 3 bases, and 17 bases separated the two germline ends. This CDR3 has 16 amino acids. The CDR3, as DNA: TGTGCCAGCTCAGGGGGAGGCTCAATCTTTGGAAACACCATATATTTT. It is translated as CASSGGGSIFGNTIYF.

The chain is built from TRBV29-1 and TRBJ2-7; 7 positions match TRBD2. V shed 0 bases, J shed 7 bases, and the junction held 6 bases outside the gene matches. The CDR3 is 13 residues long. Germline values: CDR1 SQVTM, CDR2 ANQGSEA. The chain's CDR3 is CSVEDSAGWEQYF. The DNA of the CDR3 is TGCAGCGTTGAAGATTCAGCGGGGTGGGAGCAGTACTTC.

V is TRBV5-8 and J is TRBJ2-2, with D hard to call. V was clipped by 0 bases and J by 6 bases, with 6 bases between them. Germline V CDR1 and CDR2: SGHTS, YDEGEE. The CDR3 covers 13 residues. In nucleotides, the CDR3 is TGTGCCAGCAGCTTGGAGTGGTCCGGGGAGCTGTTTTTT. Residues: CASSLEWSGELFF.

The rearrangement links TRBV27 to TRBJ2-3; D gene unclear. The CDR3 spans 16 residues. Germline V lookup: CDR1 MNHEY, CDR2 SMNVEV (reference sequence). Trimming removed 2 bases from V and 0 bases from J, with 12 bases in between. The CDR3 nucleotides read TGTGCCAGCAGTTTAGAAGGCTATCCTAGCACAGATACGCAGTATTTT. It encodes CASSLEGYPSTDTQYF.

A single count supports this clone. The chain combines TRBV6-6 with TRBJ2-7; D call uncertain. The CDR3 is 12 residues long. Trimming took 4 bases from V and 5 from J, leaving 9 bases between them. Germline CDR1 and CDR2: MNHNY and SVGAGI (reference sequence). As DNA, the CDR3 is TGTGCCAGCAGTTCTGCCTTGGACGAGCAGTACTTC. Encoded protein: CASSSALDEQYF.

The V call is TRBV5-8, the J call TRBJ1-1; D is uncertain. Germline assignment: CDR1 SGHTS and CDR2 YDEGEE. The V and J ends lost 0 bases and 1 base respectively, with 7 bases between them. The CDR3 spans 14 residues. DNA of the CDR3: TGTGCCAGCAGCTTGGTCCACCGGAACACTGAAGCTTTCTTT. This codes for CASSLVHRNTEAFF.

This clone came up once. The chain combines TRBV5-6 with TRBJ1-4; the D gene is possibly TRBD1 (5 bases). The CDR3 length is 16 residues. Germline V gene data show CDR1 as SGHDT and CDR2 as YYEEEE. V dropped 4 bases and J dropped 0 bases, with 13 bases sitting between them. The CDR3 sequence is CASSLLDRATNEKLFF. The CDR3 DNA follows: TGTGCCAGCAGCCTACTCGACAGAGCAACTAATGAAAAACTGTTTTTT.

The chain combines TRBV9 with TRBJ2-6, with D possibly matching TRBD2 (5 bases). Germline values: CDR1 SGDLS, CDR2 YYNGEE. This CDR3 comprises 17 residues. V dropped 3 bases and J dropped 0 bases, with 13 bases sitting between them. CDR3 in amino acids: CASSGRDSTSGANVLTF. As DNA, the CDR3 is TGTGCCAGCAGCGGTCGGGATTCAACCTCTGGGGCCAACGTCCTGACTTTC.

The V call is TRBV10-3, the J call TRBJ1-2; 7 bases are shared with TRBD1. The V and J ends lost 2 bases and 7 bases, in that order; junction bases with no gene match: 7. This CDR3 contains 14 residues. Germline CDR1 and CDR2: ENHRY and SYGVKD. CDR3: CAISEGDRNSGYTF. CDR3 coding DNA: TGTGCCATCAGTGAGGGGGACAGAAATTCTGGCTACACCTTC.

The CDR3: CASSWTGLLNTIYF. The CDR3 coding sequence is TGTGCCAGCAGTTGGACAGGGCTATTAAACACCATATATTTT. The chain uses TRBV6-6 and TRBJ1-3, with TRBD1 matching over 8 bases. The CDR3 extends over 14 amino acids. The germline gives CDR1 MNHNY, CDR2 SVGAGI (reference sequence). V trimming: 4 bases; J trimming: 6 bases; junction bases outside the gene matches: 5.

This rearrangement joins TRBV5-4 to TRBJ2-7; D remains unclear. V gave up 4 bases and J gave up 1 base, with 18 bases separating them. This CDR3 has 16 residues. Germline V gene lookup returns CDR1 SGHNT and CDR2 YYREEE (reference sequence). The DNA for the CDR3 is TGTGCCAGCAGCCCCGGTATACTATCACAGTCCTACGAGCAGTACTTC. Its protein product is CASSPGILSQSYEQYF.

The chain joins TRBV4-2 to TRBJ2-7; D might be TRBD2 (6 bases). CDR1 is LGHNA and CDR2 is YNFKEQ in the germline V gene. Trimming cost V 4 bases and J 0 bases, with 19 bases left between them. The CDR3 contains 17 residues. CDR3 sequence: CASSPGVGARSSYEQYF. Written as DNA, the CDR3 is TGTGCCAGCAGCCCGGGAGTGGGTGCAAGGAGCTCCTACGAGCAGTACTTC.

A word on this clone: This sample includes further DNA sequences coding for the same CDR3. The chain employs TRBV6-5 and TRBJ1-1; D is ambiguous. There are 13 residues in the CDR3. The ends were cut back, 6 bases at V and 1 base at J, with 9 bases in the middle. Germline V lookup: CDR1 MNHEY, CDR2 SVGAGI. In nucleotides, the CDR3 is TGTGCCAGCAGCTACCTGCCGAACACTGAAGCTTTCTTT. Amino acids: CASSYLPNTEAFF.